Listed here are 9 T cell receptor beta chains from one sample, sequenced in a study of T cell responses to AZD1222 COVID-19 vaccine. This table comes from immunoSEQ multiplex PCR, and its TCRdb copy is limited to in-frame clones, with some not included. Of approximately 120,000 clones listed, nearly 90% were seen once; the top ten hold roughly 13%. Specimen: peripheral blood, collected on day 0 of MenACWY control vaccination. The receptors were sampled from an adult in good health.

This clone was counted a single time. The chain recombines TRBV7-5 with TRBJ1-5; the listed D gene, TRBD1, was not tested against the DNA. TRBV7-5 is an annotated pseudogene. The CDR3 has 20 residues. DNA for the CDR3: TGTGCCAGAAGCTTACCGATATTGGACAAGTATACCAATAGCAATCAGCCCCAGCATTTT. Translating gives CARSLPILDKYTNSNQPQHF.

This chain joins TRBV11-3 and TRBJ2-1; no clear D gene. Trimming removed 0 bases from V and 4 bases from J, with 4 bases in between. Per germline, CDR1 SGHNT and CDR2 YENEEA. The CDR3 sequence is 13 residues long. The CDR3 bases are TGTGCCAGCAGCTTAGACGAATACAATGAGCAGTTCTTC. It specifies CASSLDEYNEQFF.

This rearrangement joins TRBV7-2 to TRBJ1-2, with 10 bases aligning to TRBD1. This CDR3 has 14 residues. Germline loops: CDR1 SGHTA, CDR2 FQGNSA. Trimming at V came to 2 bases and at J to 5 bases, leaving 2 bases not matched to a gene. As DNA, the CDR3 is TGTGCCAGCAGCTTACCGGGACAGGGGTATGGCTACACCTTC. This codes for CASSLPGQGYGYTF.

The CDR3 here is CATSAGGGTQYF. The CDR3 DNA is TGTGCCACCAGTGCTGGCGGGGGGACCCAGTACTTC. The chain links TRBV15 to TRBJ2-5; TRBD2 agrees at 7 bases. The ends lost 6 bases at V and 7 bases at J; junction bases unmatched: 5. Germline CDR1 reads LNHNV; CDR2 reads YYDKDF (reference sequence). The CDR3 spans 12 residues.

Turning to this clone: This CDR3 is also generated by other DNA sequences in the sample. This rearrangement joins TRBV7-8 to TRBJ2-7; D is ambiguous. Germline V lookup: CDR1 SGHVS, CDR2 FQNEAQ. Trimming shortened V by 5 bases and J by 2 bases, and 4 bases separated the two germline ends. This CDR3 is built from 11 residues. CDR3 in amino acids: CASSPAYEQYF. DNA of the CDR3: TGTGCCAGCAGCCCCGCCTACGAGCAGTACTTC. Combining the CDR3 with reference TRBV7-8 and TRBJ2-7 gives the whole variable domain GAGVSQSPRYKVAKRGQDVALRCDPISGHVSLFWYQQALGQGPEFLTYFQNEAQLDKSGLPSDRFFAERPEGSVSTLKIQRTQQEDSAVYLCASSPAYEQYFGPGTRLTVT.

The CDR3 DNA follows: TGTGCCAGCAGCCCAACAGGGTTAGCTGAAGCTTTCTTT. Its translation: CASSPTGLAEAFF. The rearrangement links TRBV7-3 to TRBJ1-1; a possible D gene is TRBD1 (6 bases). The CDR3 loop spans 13 amino acids. Germline V gene sequence: CDR1 SGHTA, CDR2 FQGTGA. V was trimmed by 5 bases and J by 6 bases, leaving 13 bases between them.

The chain joins TRBV19 to TRBJ1-1, with 7 bases matching TRBD1. V lost 4 bases and J lost 9; bases outside the gene matches: 8. Germline assignment: CDR1 LNHDA and CDR2 SQIVND (reference sequence). The CDR3 extends over 13 amino acids. DNA of the CDR3: TGTGCCAGTAGTAGCGACAGGGAAGGGAAAGCTTTCTTT. Amino acid sequence: CASSSDREGKAFF.

J is TRBJ1-6 and V is TRBV4-3; D is ambiguous. Germline V lookup: CDR1 LGHNA, CDR2 YSLEER. Trimming stripped 1 base from V and 6 bases from J, with 7 bases between. The CDR3 is 14 residues long. The CDR3 DNA follows: TGCGCCAGCAGCCAAGGTTTTCCTAATTCACCCCTCCACTTT. This gives the protein CASSQGFPNSPLHF.

In its sample, this clone was seen once. This chain joins TRBV4-2 and TRBJ1-2; D gene uncertain. The CDR3 runs 11 residues. The germline V gene encodes CDR1 LGHNA and CDR2 YNFKEQ. V was pared by 5 bases and J by 7 bases, with 8 bases between. CDR3 residues: CASSVGGGYTF. Here the CDR3 DNA reads TGTGCCAGCAGCGTGGGAGGTGGCTACACCTTC.